The clone carrying this T cell receptor beta chain has only one observation. Its matching antigen is unknown. The sample comes from a study of shared clonotypes between healthy human individuals. Whole-study results and caveats: Large depth notwithstanding, sorted-subset sequencing proved incomplete by rarefaction.

V lost 4 bases, J lost 3 bases, and 19 bases lay in between. This CDR3 spans 16 amino acids. Germline assignment: CDR1 SGHAT and CDR2 FQNNGV. Method: immunoSEQ multiplex PCR; TCRdb's copy keeps in-frame clones and lacks some. The sample contains a few hundred thousand clones, more than 75% of which appear only once. The receptor comes from a man aged 18 to 30 in good health. The V gene is TRBV11-2, the J gene TRBJ2-7, with a tentative D call TRBD1 (5 bases). Sequencing used memory CD8+ T cells sorted from blood. Indicated subset: CD45RO+ cells pooled with CCR7-negative TemRA cells. The CDR3 DNA sequence: TGTGCCAGCAGCTCACCTACGTACAGGCCAGACTACGAGCAGTACTTC. Its translation is CASSSPTYRPDYEQYF.